The rows below give T cell receptor beta chains drawn from one sample of a study of T cells in localized non-small cell lung cancer. Data came from immunoSEQ multiplex PCR; TCRdb stores just in-frame clones and leaves some out. The data hold 25,000 to 30,000 clones, with roughly 90% observed a single time. The sequences come from peripheral blood, collected before any cancer treatment. These receptor sequences come from a male donor aged 60 or over with stage I lung adenocarcinoma. CDR3s include the opening cysteine and the closing phenylalanine or tryptophan. The order of the fields is V gene, clone size, D gene, J gene, CDR3 DNA, CDR3 protein. D genes are given only for firm matches. Not every row has a clone size; where given, it reads once, few, many or a size class.

V gene: TRBV27; clone size: NA; D gene: NA; J gene: TRBJ1-1; CDR3 DNA: TGTGCCAGCAGTTTATCCGCAAGTTTTATGAACACTGAAGCTTTCTTT; CDR3 protein: CASSLSASFMNTEAFF
V gene: TRBV6-4; clone size: NA; D gene: NA; J gene: TRBJ1-1; CDR3 DNA: TGTGCCAGCAGTGTACAGGAGAACACTGAAGCTTTCTTT; CDR3 protein: CASSVQENTEAFF
V gene: TRBV18; clone size: NA; D gene: NA; J gene: TRBJ1-2; CDR3 DNA: TGTGCCAGCTCACCGTCCCGGGACGTGGGGGCGGGCTACACCTTC; CDR3 protein: CASSPSRDVGAGYTF
V gene: TRBV28; clone size: NA; D gene: TRBD1; J gene: TRBJ1-1; CDR3 DNA: TGTGCCAGCAGGAATACAGGGGGAGCTGAAGCTTTCTTT; CDR3 protein: CASRNTGGAEAFF
V gene: TRBV11-2; clone size: NA; D gene: TRBD1; J gene: TRBJ2-5; CDR3 DNA: TGTGCCAGCAGCTCCCTCTCCCGGGACAGGGGAAGGGGGACCCAGTACTTC; CDR3 protein: CASSSLSRDRGRGTQYF
V gene: TRBV9; clone size: NA; D gene: NA; J gene: TRBJ2-5; CDR3 DNA: TGTGCCAGCAGCGTAGGGGGAGAGACCCAGTACTTC; CDR3 protein: CASSVGGETQYF
V gene: TRBV11-2; clone size: NA; D gene: NA; J gene: TRBJ1-5; CDR3 DNA: TGTGCCAGCAGCTTAGGGCCAGGGGAACATCAGCCCCAGCATTTT; CDR3 protein: CASSLGPGEHQPQHF
V gene: TRBV28; clone size: NA; D gene: NA; J gene: TRBJ2-3; CDR3 DNA: TGTGCCAGCAGCAACCCCCTCGACAGGTCAGATACGCAGTATTTT; CDR3 protein: CASSNPLDRSDTQYF
V gene: TRBV2; clone size: NA; D gene: NA; J gene: TRBJ1-5; CDR3 DNA: TGTGCCAGCCGGGATTCCAATCAGCCCCAGCATTTT; CDR3 protein: CASRDSNQPQHF
V gene: TRBV29-1; clone size: NA; D gene: NA; J gene: TRBJ2-2; CDR3 DNA: TGCAGCGTTGAGGTTTCAGAGACCGGGGAGCTGTTTTTT; CDR3 protein: CSVEVSETGELFF
V gene: TRBV7-9; clone size: once; D gene: NA; J gene: TRBJ2-2; CDR3 DNA: TGTGCCAGCACGACAGCGAACACCGGGGAGCTGTTTTTT; CDR3 protein: CASTTANTGELFF
V gene: TRBV7-2; clone size: NA; D gene: TRBD1; J gene: TRBJ1-5; CDR3 DNA: TGTGCCAGCAACACGGGACAGGCCAATCAGCCCCAGCATTTT; CDR3 protein: CASNTGQANQPQHF
V gene: TRBV5-4; clone size: NA; D gene: TRBD1; J gene: TRBJ2-2; CDR3 DNA: TGTGCCAGCAGCTTGGGAGGGGACAGGGGGCACACCGGGGAGCTGTTTTTT; CDR3 protein: CASSLGGDRGHTGELFF
V gene: TRBV10-3; clone size: NA; D gene: NA; J gene: TRBJ2-1; CDR3 DNA: TGTGCCAGTGGACACTTATCTAATGAGCAGTTCTTC; CDR3 protein: CASGHLSNEQFF
V gene: TRBV28; clone size: NA; D gene: NA; J gene: TRBJ2-7; CDR3 DNA: TGTGCCAGCAGGTTTAGTGGGGGGCTCTACGAGCAGTACTTC; CDR3 protein: CASRFSGGLYEQYF
V gene: TRBV9; clone size: few; D gene: NA; J gene: TRBJ1-6; CDR3 DNA: TGTGCCAGCAGCCCGCTTGACGAGGGGGCACCCCTCCACTTT; CDR3 protein: CASSPLDEGAPLHF
V gene: TRBV28; clone size: NA; D gene: TRBD2; J gene: TRBJ2-5; CDR3 DNA: TGTGCCAGCAGTACACTAGCGCCCCAAGAGACCCAGTACTTC; CDR3 protein: CASSTLAPQETQYF
V gene: TRBV19; clone size: NA; D gene: TRBD2; J gene: TRBJ2-3; CDR3 DNA: TGTGCCAGTAGTATGACCTCGGCTAGCGGGGGGGCAGATACGCAGTATTTT; CDR3 protein: CASSMTSASGGADTQYF